This T cell receptor (beta chain) comes out of a study of blood T cell repertoires in COVID-19. The study recruited people aged roughly 18 to 95 years across about 25 US areas. Clones were read by immunoSEQ multiplex PCR, and TCRdb kept only the in-frame ones, dropping some. The data hold 200,000 to 250,000 clones, with approximately 80% observed a single time. CDR1 and CDR2 from the germline V gene are MNHEY and SVGAGI. CDR3 size: 14 residues. Trimming cost V 6 bases and J 8 bases; bases outside gene matches: 10. Sample: PBMCs or T cells enriched from blood (not recorded which). The clonotype originates from a middle-aged woman with acute COVID-19. The chain uses TRBV6-5 and TRBJ1-2; 9 positions agree with TRBD1. CDR3 region: CASRRTQGAGGYTF. Written as DNA, the CDR3 is TGTGCCAGCAGGCGAACACAGGGGGCGGGCGGCTACACCTTC.